Shown below are 3 T cell receptor beta chains from a single sample sequenced in a study of early T cells in non-severe SARS-CoV-2 infection. TCRdb re-called the 5' RACE reads through MiXCR, storing one row per CDR3 protein. The sample consists of tens of thousands of distinct CDR3 sequences, approximately 5% of them appearing once. Material for sequencing was whole blood. The receptor set was obtained from an adult who was a healthcare worker with PCR-confirmed SARS-CoV-2 infection or an uninfected control (not recorded which).

A few counts support this clonotype. The V call is TRBV7-9, the J call TRBJ2-1, with D possibly being TRBD1 (6 bases). Trimming took 2 bases from V and 6 from J, leaving 11 bases between them. Germline V lookup: CDR1 SEHNR, CDR2 FQNEAQ (reference sequence). The CDR3 loop spans 14 amino acids. The CDR3 loop reads CASSLYRDTNEQFF. As DNA, the CDR3 is TGTGCCAGCAGCTTATACAGGGACACCAATGAGCAGTTCTTC.

This clonotype was counted only a few times. This sequence joins TRBV6-2 or TRBV6-3 and TRBJ2-2; no reliable D call. The germline V gene has CDR1 MNHEY and CDR2 SVGEGT. With 6 bases removed from V and 5 bases from J, the gap between germline ends came to 10 bases. This CDR3 is 13 amino acids long. The CDR3 sequence: CASSPVGTGELFF. DNA of the CDR3: TGTGCCAGCAGCCCCGTGGGTACCGGGGAGCTGTTTTTT.

This clonotype was detected many times. The J gene is TRBJ1-1, the V gene TRBV6-6; a possible D gene is TRBD1 (5 bases). CDR1 MNHNY and CDR2 SVGAGI come from the germline V gene (reference sequence). CDR3 size: 13 residues. Between the trimmed V and J ends, which lost 0 bases and 10 bases, there was a span of 12 bases. The CDR3 DNA reads TGTGCCAGCAGTTACTCGAAGGACATTGGAGCTTTCTTT. Protein: CASSYSKDIGAFF.